This TCR beta chain was identified during a study of cytomegalovirus exposure and HLA in healthy donors. Overall study context: Tens of millions of unique TCR sequences came from HLA-typed donors in an early release.

Healthy people donating bone marrow made up the donors. Study-wide points: The authors later linked a missense DCLRE1C variant to TCR beta V- and J-gene trimming. Most of the CMV-associated TCR beta chains (in a later analysis) appeared to be HLA-restricted.

Concerning this clone itself: The antigen is not known.

The CDR3 length is 16 residues. The germline V gene has CDR1 SGDLS and CDR2 YYNGEE. Trimming took 4 bases from V and 1 from J; bases not matched to a gene: 7. Primers: 60 Vbeta forward and 13 Jbeta reverse. Profiled with immunoSEQ multiplex PCR; TCRdb holds only in-frame clones, not every one. The sample includes roughly 150,000 clones, over 70% seen only once; the top ten take around 1.4%. This clonotype was obtained from a woman between 18 and 29 years old in good health and CMV-seronegative. The sequenced material came from PBMCs. This chain connects TRBV9 to TRBJ1-1, with 10 bases that match TRBD1. CDR3 residues: CASSPRQGAKNTEAFF. Here the CDR3 DNA reads TGTGCCAGCAGCCCTCGACAGGGGGCAAAGAACACTGAAGCTTTCTTT.